A selection of T cell receptor beta chains follows, all from one sample in a study of T-cell reconstitution after alpha-beta-depleted transplantation in children. TCRdb ran MiXCR on the PCR reads and lists one entry per CDR3 protein. The sample lists 200,000 to 250,000 distinct CDR3 sequences, roughly 10% occurring once. Sequenced material: PBMCs, taken before TCRalphabeta/CD19-depleted stem cell transplant. The receptor set was obtained from a child younger than two with acute myeloid leukemia, due to receive a stem cell transplant. Both conserved end residues are part of each CDR3. D genes are given only for firm matches. The size field is filled for only some rows; it gives once, few, many or a size class.

v_call	clone_size	j_call	d_call	cdr3_nt	cdr3_aa
TRBV27	many	TRBJ2-7	.	TGTGCCAGCAGTTTAGGCATGGATACCTACGAGCAGTACTTC	CASSLGMDTYEQYF
TRBV6-1	.	TRBJ2-1	.	TGTGCCAGCAGTGAAGGGCTAAGTTTCAATGAGCAGTTCTTC	CASSEGLSFNEQFF
TRBV19	many	TRBJ2-2	TRBD2	TGTGCCAGTACCAGCGGGAGGGTGAACACCGGGGAGCTGTTTTTT	CASTSGRVNTGELFF
TRBV20-1	many	TRBJ2-7	.	TGCAGTGCTTCCCGGGACAACTCCTACGAGCAGTACTTC	CSASRDNSYEQYF
TRBV10-2	few	TRBJ1-2	.	TGCGCCAGCAGTGAGTCGGATCAACTCGGCTACACCTTC	CASSESDQLGYTF
TRBV5-1	many	TRBJ2-3	.	TGCGCCAGCAGCCCATCGAGACTGGATACGCAGTATTTT	CASSPSRLDTQYF
TRBV27	many	TRBJ2-3	.	TGTGCCAGCAGTTTCGATGCTAGCAGATACACAGATACGCAGTATTTT	CASSFDASRYTDTQYF
TRBV29-1	.	TRBJ1-4	TRBD1	TGCAGCGCGGGCAGGGGGCAAGAAAAACTGTTTTTT	CSAGRGQEKLFF
TRBV12-3/TRBV12-4	many	TRBJ2-2	TRBD2	TGTGCCAGCAGTTTGCTCGGACTAGCGGGAGTTACCGGGGAGCTGTTTTTT	CASSLLGLAGVTGELFF
TRBV12-3/TRBV12-4	.	TRBJ1-5	.	TGTGCCAGCAGTTTGAGAGGGACGAATCAGCCCCAGCATTTT	CASSLRGTNQPQHF
TRBV6-2/TRBV6-3	many	TRBJ1-1	TRBD1	TGTGCCAGCAAACAGACAGGGAGGGTCACTGAAGCTTTCTTT	CASKQTGRVTEAFF
TRBV9	.	TRBJ2-1	TRBD1	TGTGCCAGCAGCCCACAGGGGAATACGTACAATGAGCAGTTCTTC	CASSPQGNTYNEQFF
TRBV7-2	many	TRBJ1-1	.	TGTGCCAGCAGCTTCAGACAGATGAACACTGAAGCTTTCTTT	CASSFRQMNTEAFF
TRBV29-1	once	TRBJ1-1	.	TGCAGCGTTGAGGGTGGGTTAGGCGCTGAAGCTTTCTTT	CSVEGGLGAEAFF
TRBV5-6	many	TRBJ2-1	.	TGTGCCAGCAGCTTGGCTGATACTTCCGGGACACGGAACAATGAGCAGTTCTTC	CASSLADTSGTRNNEQFF
TRBV6-2/TRBV6-3	many	TRBJ2-7	.	TGTGCCAGCAGTTACTCGACAGATACCTACGAGCAGTACTTC	CASSYSTDTYEQYF
TRBV5-1	many	TRBJ2-2	.	TGCGCCAGCAGCTTGGCAGTCGGCACCGGGGAGCTGTTTTTT	CASSLAVGTGELFF
TRBV7-2	few	TRBJ2-3	.	TGTGCCAGCAGCACGGGGACCAGCGCAGATACGCAGTATTTT	CASSTGTSADTQYF
TRBV3-1	.	TRBJ2-1	.	TGTGCCAGCAGCCCCACCGCCCCCTCCAATGAGCAGTTCTTC	CASSPTAPSNEQFF
TRBV6-5	few	TRBJ1-5	.	TGTGCCAGCAGTTACGACATATATCAGCCCCAGCATTTT	CASSYDIYQPQHF
TRBV20-1	many	TRBJ2-5	TRBD2	TGCAGTGCTCTCAGCGGATCGACTAGCGGGAGAGGGGAGACCCAGTACTTC	CSALSGSTSGRGETQYF
TRBV30	many	TRBJ1-5	.	TGTGCCTGGAGTGCAGGGGAGGGTCAGCCCCAGCATTTT	CAWSAGEGQPQHF
TRBV18	many	TRBJ2-4	TRBD2	TGTGCCAGCTCACCCGGGACTAGCGGGATCCCGCTAGCCAAAAACATTCAGTACTTC	CASSPGTSGIPLAKNIQYF
TRBV10-3	.	TRBJ1-2	.	TGTGCCATCAGTGAGTGGGCCGGACAGACTGATGGCGACACCTTC	CAISEWAGQTDGDTF
TRBV18	many	TRBJ2-7	TRBD1	TGTGCCAGCTCACCCAGCAGGGGGGAGCAGTACTTC	CASSPSRGEQYF
TRBV29-1	many	TRBJ2-7	TRBD2	TGCAGCGTTGAAGCCCTAAGCGGGAGAAAGGGCTACGAGCAGTACTTC	CSVEALSGRKGYEQYF
TRBV19	few	TRBJ2-1	.	TGTGCCAGTAGTATAGAGACGGGCACGTACAATGAGCAGTTCTTC	CASSIETGTYNEQFF
TRBV7-2	many	TRBJ2-1	.	TGTGCCAGCAGCCGCGCCCCGGGAAGGGGGAGCTCCTACAATGAGCAGTTCTTC	CASSRAPGRGSSYNEQFF
TRBV12-3/TRBV12-4	few	TRBJ2-1	TRBD2	TGTGCCAGCAGTTTTCGGCTAGCGGGACGGCCGGGGCAGTTCTTC	CASSFRLAGRPGQFF
TRBV28	.	TRBJ1-1	.	TGTGCCAGCAGTTTACCCGACAGGAACACTGAAGCTTCCTTT	CASSLPDRNTEASF
TRBV20-1	many	TRBJ2-7	.	TGCAGTGCTAGGGTCAGAAACTACGAGCAGTACTTC	CSARVRNYEQYF
TRBV3-1	many	TRBJ2-5	.	TGTGCCAGCAGCCAAGGCAGGGTGGTAGAGACCCAGTACTTC	CASSQGRVVETQYF
TRBV12-3/TRBV12-4	many	TRBJ1-5	.	TGTGCCGTCCAGGTGGGCGATCAGCCCCAGCATTTT	CAVQVGDQPQHF
TRBV12-3/TRBV12-4	.	TRBJ2-1	.	TGTGCCAGCAGTTTGCTCGTTCGAGCCTCTGGTGGAGATGAGCAGTTCTTC	CASSLLVRASGGDEQFF
TRBV9	many	TRBJ2-5	.	TGTGCCAGCAGCGTAGCAAGCGGAAAATACCAAGAGACCCAGTACTTC	CASSVASGKYQETQYF
TRBV5-1	.	TRBJ2-7	.	TGCGCCAGCAGCTTGAAGGCAGGATCCTACGAGCAGTACTTC	CASSLKAGSYEQYF
TRBV7-2	.	TRBJ2-3	.	TGTGCCAGCCTTTTTGGGGGAGGGACAGTTACGCAGTATTTT	CASLFGGGTVTQYF
TRBV7-9	many	TRBJ2-7	.	TGTGCCAGCAGCCCTTTCTCCGGGGAGCAGTACTTC	CASSPFSGEQYF
TRBV20-1	many	TRBJ2-1	TRBD2	TGCAGTGCTAGAGATCTAGCGGGAGGCAATGAGCAGTTCTTC	CSARDLAGGNEQFF
TRBV7-2	once	TRBJ2-7	TRBD2	TGTGCCAGCAGCCCATCCCGATCTAGCGGGAGCTACGAGCAGTACTTC	CASSPSRSSGSYEQYF
TRBV27	many	TRBJ1-5	TRBD1	TGTGCCAGCAGTCCAGACAGGGGCAATCAGCCCCAGCATTTT	CASSPDRGNQPQHF
TRBV12-3/TRBV12-4	many	TRBJ2-5	TRBD2	TGTGCCAGCTCAGAGCGGGAGCGGAGGGAGACCCAGTACTTC	CASSERERRETQYF
TRBV7-9	many	TRBJ1-2	.	TGTGCCAGCAGCCCCAATGGGGACTATGGCTACACCTTC	CASSPNGDYGYTF
TRBV19	many	TRBJ2-6	.	TGTGCCAGTAGTATGTCCCCCGACAGCTCTGGGGCCAACGTCCTGACTTTC	CASSMSPDSSGANVLTF
TRBV7-8	many	TRBJ2-5	TRBD2	TGTGCCAGCAGCTTAGGCCCAGCGGGAGTGAGGGAGACCCAGTACTTC	CASSLGPAGVRETQYF
TRBV10-2	many	TRBJ2-3	TRBD2	TGCGCCAGCAGTGACTCTCGGGTAGCGGGGGGAAGGGATACGCAGTATTTT	CASSDSRVAGGRDTQYF
TRBV5-1	many	TRBJ2-7	TRBD2	TGCGCCAGCAGCTTCAGGCTAGCGGATAATATACACCCCTACGAGCAGTACTTC	CASSFRLADNIHPYEQYF
TRBV7-2	.	TRBJ1-1	.	TGTGCCAGCAGCCACGACCGACAGGTTGAAGCTTTCTTT	CASSHDRQVEAFF
TRBV5-5	many	TRBJ2-4	.	TGTGCCAGCAGCTTGGAGGACGGCGGCTACCGGGCCAAAAACATTCAGTACTTC	CASSLEDGGYRAKNIQYF
TRBV28	many	TRBJ1-5	TRBD1	TGTGCCAGCAGCTCCGGGACAGGGGGCAATCAGCCCCAGCATTTT	CASSSGTGGNQPQHF
TRBV29-1	many	TRBJ1-2	.	TGCAGCGTTATAGCCCTCCGCCCGGATGGCTACACCTTC	CSVIALRPDGYTF
TRBV5-5	many	TRBJ1-2	.	TGTGCCAGCAGCTTGGGGAACCGCTATGGCTACACCTTC	CASSLGNRYGYTF